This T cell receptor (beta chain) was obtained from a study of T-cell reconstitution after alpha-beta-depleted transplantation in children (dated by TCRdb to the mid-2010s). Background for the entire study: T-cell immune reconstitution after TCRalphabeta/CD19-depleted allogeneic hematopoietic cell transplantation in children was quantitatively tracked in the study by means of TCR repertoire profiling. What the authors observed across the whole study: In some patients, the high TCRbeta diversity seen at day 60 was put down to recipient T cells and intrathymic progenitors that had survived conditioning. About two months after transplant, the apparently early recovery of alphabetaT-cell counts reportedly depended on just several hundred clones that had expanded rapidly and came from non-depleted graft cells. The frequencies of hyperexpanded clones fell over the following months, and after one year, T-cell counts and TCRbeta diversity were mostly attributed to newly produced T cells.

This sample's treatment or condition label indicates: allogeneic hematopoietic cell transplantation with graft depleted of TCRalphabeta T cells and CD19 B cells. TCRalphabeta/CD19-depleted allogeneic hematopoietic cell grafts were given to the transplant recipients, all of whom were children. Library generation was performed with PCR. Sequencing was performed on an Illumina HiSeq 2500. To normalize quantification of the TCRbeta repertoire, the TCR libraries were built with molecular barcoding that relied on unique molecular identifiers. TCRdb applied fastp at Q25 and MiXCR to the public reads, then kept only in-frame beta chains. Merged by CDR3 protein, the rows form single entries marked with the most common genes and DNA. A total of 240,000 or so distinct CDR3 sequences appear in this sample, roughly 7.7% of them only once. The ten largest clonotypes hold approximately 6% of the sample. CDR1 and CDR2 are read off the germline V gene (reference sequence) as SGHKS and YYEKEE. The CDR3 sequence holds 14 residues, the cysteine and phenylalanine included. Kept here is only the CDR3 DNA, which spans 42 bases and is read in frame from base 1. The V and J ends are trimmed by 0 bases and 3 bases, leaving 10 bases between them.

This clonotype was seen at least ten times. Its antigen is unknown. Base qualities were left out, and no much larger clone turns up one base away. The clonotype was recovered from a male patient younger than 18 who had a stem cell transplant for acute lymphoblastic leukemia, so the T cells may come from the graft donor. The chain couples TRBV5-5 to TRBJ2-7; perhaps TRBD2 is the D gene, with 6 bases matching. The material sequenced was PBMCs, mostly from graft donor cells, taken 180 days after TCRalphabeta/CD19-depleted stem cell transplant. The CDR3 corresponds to CASSLVGGYYEQYF. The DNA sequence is TGTGCCAGCAGCTTGGTTGGAGGGTACTACGAGCAGTACTTC.